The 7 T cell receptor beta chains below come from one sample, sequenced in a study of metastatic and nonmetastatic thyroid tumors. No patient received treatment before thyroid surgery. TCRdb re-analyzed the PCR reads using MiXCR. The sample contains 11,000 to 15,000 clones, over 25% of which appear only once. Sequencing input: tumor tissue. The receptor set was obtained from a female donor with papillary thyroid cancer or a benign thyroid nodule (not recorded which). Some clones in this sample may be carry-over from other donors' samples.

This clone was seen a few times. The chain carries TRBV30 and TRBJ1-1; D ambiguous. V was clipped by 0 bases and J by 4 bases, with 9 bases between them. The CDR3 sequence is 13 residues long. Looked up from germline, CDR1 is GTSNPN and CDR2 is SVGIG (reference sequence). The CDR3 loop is CAWSVGGFTEAFF. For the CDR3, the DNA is TGTGCCTGGAGTGTGGGTGGGTTCACTGAAGCTTTCTTT.

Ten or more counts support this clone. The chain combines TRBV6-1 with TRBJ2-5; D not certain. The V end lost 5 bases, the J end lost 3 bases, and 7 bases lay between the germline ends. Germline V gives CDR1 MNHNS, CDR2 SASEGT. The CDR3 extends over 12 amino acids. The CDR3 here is CASSLREETQYF. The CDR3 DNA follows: TGTGCCAGCAGTTTAAGGGAAGAGACCCAGTACTTC.

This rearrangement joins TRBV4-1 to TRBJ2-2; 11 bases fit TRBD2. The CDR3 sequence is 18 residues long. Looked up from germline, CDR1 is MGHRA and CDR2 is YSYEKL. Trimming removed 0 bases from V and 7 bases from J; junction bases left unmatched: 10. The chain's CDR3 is CASSQETLAGARGGELFF. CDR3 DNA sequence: TGCGCCAGCAGCCAAGAGACACTAGCGGGAGCAAGGGGCGGGGAGCTGTTTTTT.

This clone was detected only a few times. The CDR3 nucleotides read TGTGCCAGCAGTCTAGGGGAAACGGTCTATGGCTACACCTTC. The encoded protein is CASSLGETVYGYTF. V gene TRBV6-1 combines with J gene TRBJ1-2; a weak D match, TRBD1 (5 bases). The V gene lost 5 bases and the J gene lost 4 bases, with 14 bases spanning the gap. The CDR3 totals 14 residues. Per the germline V gene, CDR1 is MNHNS and CDR2 is SASEGT.

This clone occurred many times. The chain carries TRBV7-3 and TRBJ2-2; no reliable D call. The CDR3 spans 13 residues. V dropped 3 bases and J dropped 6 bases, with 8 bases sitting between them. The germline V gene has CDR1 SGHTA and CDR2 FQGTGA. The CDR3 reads CASSLGPAGELFF. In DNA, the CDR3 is TGTGCCAGCAGCTTGGGTCCCGCCGGGGAGCTGTTTTTT.

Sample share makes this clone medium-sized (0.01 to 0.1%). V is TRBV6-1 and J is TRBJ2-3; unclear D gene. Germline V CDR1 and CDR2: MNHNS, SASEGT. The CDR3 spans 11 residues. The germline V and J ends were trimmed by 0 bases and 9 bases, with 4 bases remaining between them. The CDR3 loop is CASSEATTQYF. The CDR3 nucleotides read TGTGCCAGCAGTGAAGCAACGACGCAGTATTTT.

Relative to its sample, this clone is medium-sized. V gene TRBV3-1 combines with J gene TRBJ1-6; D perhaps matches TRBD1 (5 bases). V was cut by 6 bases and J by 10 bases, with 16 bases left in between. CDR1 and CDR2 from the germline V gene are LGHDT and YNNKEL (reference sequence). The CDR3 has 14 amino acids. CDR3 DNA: TGTGCCAGCAGTTCAGCAAGGGGCGAATCACCCCTCCACTTT. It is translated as CASSSARGESPLHF. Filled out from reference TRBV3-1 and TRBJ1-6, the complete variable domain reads DTAVSQTPKYLVTQMGNDKSIKCEQNLGHDTMYWYKQDSKKFLKIMFSYNNKELIINETVPNRFSPKSPDKAHLNLHINSLELGDSAVYFCASSSARGESPLHFGNGTRLTVT.